The 8 T cell receptor beta chains below all came from one sample that was sequenced in a study of cytomegalovirus exposure and HLA in healthy donors. The PCR used 60 Vbeta and 13 Jbeta primers. Using immunoSEQ multiplex PCR, the repertoire was profiled, and TCRdb retains in-frame clones only, with some absent. The repertoire consists of 150,000 to 200,000 clones, with roughly 84% occurring once and the leading ten covering about 0.23%. The sample was PBMCs. The source is a girl less than two years old in good health and CMV-seronegative.

The genes are TRBV7-2 and TRBJ2-1, with D possibly being TRBD2 (5 bases). The V and J ends lost 1 base and 7 bases respectively, with 11 bases between them. Germline loops: CDR1 SGHTA, CDR2 FQGNSA. CDR3 length: 14 residues. The CDR3 coding sequence is TGTGCCAGCAGCTTAGGAGGGAGCTGGAATGAGCAGTTCTTC. It encodes CASSLGGSWNEQFF.

The chain combines TRBV28 with TRBJ2-5; D possibly corresponds to TRBD2 (5 bases). This CDR3 contains 12 residues. V was clipped by 5 bases and J by 7 bases, with 11 bases between them. Looked up from germline, CDR1 is MDHEN and CDR2 is SYDVKM. The CDR3 loop is CASSRPAGTQYF. As DNA, the CDR3 is TGTGCCAGCAGTCGCCCTGCGGGGACCCAGTACTTC.

The gene calls are TRBV27 and TRBJ2-1, with D possibly being TRBD2 (6 bases). The germline gives CDR1 MNHEY, CDR2 SMNVEV (reference sequence). This CDR3 comprises 16 residues. Trimming shortened V by 1 base and J by 2 bases, and 12 bases separated the two germline ends. The CDR3 DNA is TGTGCCAGCAGTTTATTCCTAGCGACGACCTACAATGAGCAGTTCTTC. Translating gives CASSLFLATTYNEQFF.

V is TRBV30 and J is TRBJ2-7; D might be TRBD2 (5 bases). The V gene's germline CDR1 is GTSNPN and CDR2 SVGIG (reference sequence). V was pared by 0 bases and J by 0 bases, with 12 bases between. There are 15 residues in the CDR3. CDR3 sequence: CAWSVFSGFSYEQYF. CDR3 coding DNA: TGTGCCTGGAGTGTGTTCAGCGGATTCTCCTACGAGCAGTACTTC.

This clone was detected only a few times. V gene TRBV7-2 combines with J gene TRBJ2-3; D perhaps matches TRBD2 (5 bases). V was shortened by 5 bases and J by 6 bases, with 18 bases between the two germline ends. Per germline, CDR1 SGHTA and CDR2 FQGNSA. CDR3 length: 15 residues. The CDR3 region has the DNA TGTGCCAGCAGCCGCCGGGATTTCCCTGGGGATACGCAGTATTTT. Protein: CASSRRDFPGDTQYF.

The genes are TRBV5-1 and TRBJ1-6, with unresolved D. Germline V gene lookup returns CDR1 SGHRS and CDR2 YFSETQ. Trimming shortened V by 1 base and J by 13 bases, and 12 bases separated the two germline ends. The CDR3 runs 13 residues. CDR3: CASSLMSSGPLHF. CDR3 coding DNA: TGCGCCAGCAGCTTGATGTCATCCGGGCCCCTCCACTTT.

CDR3 sequence: CASSPGLLVQETQYF. The CDR3 DNA reads as TGTGCCAGCAGCCCGGGACTACTAGTCCAAGAGACCCAGTACTTC. The chain employs TRBV7-3 and TRBJ2-5; TRBD2 aligns across 7 bases. V shed 5 bases and J 1 base; nucleotides not matched to a gene: 7. CDR1 is SGHTA, CDR2 FQGTGA, per germline. This CDR3 spans 15 amino acids.

The chain has TRBV5-4 and TRBJ2-7; 7 bases align to TRBD1. The CDR3 is made up of 14 amino acids. V gave up 6 bases and J gave up 0 bases; unmatched junction bases: 6. Germline CDR1 and CDR2: SGHNT and YYREEE (reference sequence). CDR3 residues: CASKESGGSYEQYF. CDR3 DNA sequence: TGTGCCAGCAAGGAGTCAGGGGGCTCCTACGAGCAGTACTTC.